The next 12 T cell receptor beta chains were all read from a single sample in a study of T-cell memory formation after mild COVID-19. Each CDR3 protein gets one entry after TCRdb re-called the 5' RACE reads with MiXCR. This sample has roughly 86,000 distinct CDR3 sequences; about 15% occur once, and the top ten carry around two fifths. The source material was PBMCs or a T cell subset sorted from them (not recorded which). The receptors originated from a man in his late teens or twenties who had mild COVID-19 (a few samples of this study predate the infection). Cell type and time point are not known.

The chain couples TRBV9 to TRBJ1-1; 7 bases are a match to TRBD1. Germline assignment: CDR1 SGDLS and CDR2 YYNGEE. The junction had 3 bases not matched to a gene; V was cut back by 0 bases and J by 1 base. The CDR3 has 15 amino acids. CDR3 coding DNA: TGTGCCAGCAGCGTAGAAGGACAGGCGAACACTGAAGCTTTCTTT. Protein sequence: CASSVEGQANTEAFF.

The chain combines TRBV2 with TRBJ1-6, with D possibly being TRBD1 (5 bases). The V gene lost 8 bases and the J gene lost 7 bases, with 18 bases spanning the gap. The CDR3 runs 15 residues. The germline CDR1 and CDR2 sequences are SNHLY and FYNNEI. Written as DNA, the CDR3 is TGTGCCAGCCGGGACGTCGGAGTTGCAAATTCACCCCTCCACTTT. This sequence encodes CASRDVGVANSPLHF.

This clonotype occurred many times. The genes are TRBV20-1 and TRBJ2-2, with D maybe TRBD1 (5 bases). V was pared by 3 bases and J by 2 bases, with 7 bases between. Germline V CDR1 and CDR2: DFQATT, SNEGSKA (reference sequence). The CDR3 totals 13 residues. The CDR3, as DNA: TGCAGTGCTAGGCAGGGTAACACCGGGGAGCTGTTTTTT. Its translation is CSARQGNTGELFF.

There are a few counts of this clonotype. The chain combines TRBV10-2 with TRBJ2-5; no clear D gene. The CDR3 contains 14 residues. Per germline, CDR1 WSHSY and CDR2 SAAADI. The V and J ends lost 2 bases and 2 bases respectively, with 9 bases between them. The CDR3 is CASSETLVQETQYF. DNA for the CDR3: TGCGCCAGCAGTGAGACTCTAGTTCAAGAGACCCAGTACTTC.

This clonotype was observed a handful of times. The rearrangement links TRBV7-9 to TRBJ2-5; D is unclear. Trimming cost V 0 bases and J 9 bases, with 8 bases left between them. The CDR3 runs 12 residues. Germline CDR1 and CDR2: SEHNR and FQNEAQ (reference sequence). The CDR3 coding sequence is TGTGCCAGCAGCTTAGCGTCCGGCGCCCAGTACTTC. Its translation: CASSLASGAQYF.

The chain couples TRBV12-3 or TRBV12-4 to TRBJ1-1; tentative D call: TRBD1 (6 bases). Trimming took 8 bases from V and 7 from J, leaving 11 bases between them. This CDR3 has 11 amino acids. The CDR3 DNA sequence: TGTGCCAGCTCTGAGGACAGTGAAGCTTTCTTT. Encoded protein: CASSEDSEAFF.

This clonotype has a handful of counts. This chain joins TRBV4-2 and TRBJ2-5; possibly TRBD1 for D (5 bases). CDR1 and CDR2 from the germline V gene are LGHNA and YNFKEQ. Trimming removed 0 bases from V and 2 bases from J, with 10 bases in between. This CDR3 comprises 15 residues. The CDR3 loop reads CASSQEGQIQETQYF. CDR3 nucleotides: TGTGCCAGCAGCCAAGAAGGACAAATACAAGAGACCCAGTACTTC.

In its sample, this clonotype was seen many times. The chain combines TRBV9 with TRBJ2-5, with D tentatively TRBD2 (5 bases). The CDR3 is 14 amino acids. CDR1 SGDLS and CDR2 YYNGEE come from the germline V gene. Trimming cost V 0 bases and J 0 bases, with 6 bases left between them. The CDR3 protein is CASSVGRDQETQYF. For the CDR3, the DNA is TGTGCCAGCAGCGTAGGGCGGGACCAAGAGACCCAGTACTTC.

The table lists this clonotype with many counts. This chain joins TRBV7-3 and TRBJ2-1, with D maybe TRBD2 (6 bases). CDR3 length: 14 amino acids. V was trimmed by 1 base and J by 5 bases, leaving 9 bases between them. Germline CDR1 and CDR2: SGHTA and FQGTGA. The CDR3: CASSLSGTHNEQFF. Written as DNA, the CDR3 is TGTGCCAGCAGCTTAAGCGGGACTCACAATGAGCAGTTCTTC.

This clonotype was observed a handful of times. CDR3 sequence: CASSLDGDEQYV. CDR3 sequence (DNA): TGTGCCAGCAGCTTAGATGGGGACGAGCAGTACGTC. The chain combines TRBV7-9 with TRBJ2-7, with no clear D. The ends were cut back, 1 base at V and 5 bases at J, with 6 bases in the middle. Germline CDR1 SEHNR, CDR2 FQNEAQ (reference sequence). The CDR3 runs 12 residues.

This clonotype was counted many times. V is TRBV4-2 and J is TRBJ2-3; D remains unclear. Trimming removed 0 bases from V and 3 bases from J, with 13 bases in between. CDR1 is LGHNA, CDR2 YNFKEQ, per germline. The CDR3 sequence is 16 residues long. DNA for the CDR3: TGTGCCAGCAGCCAAGAGCGTAGCAGCGCGACAGATACGCAGTATTTT. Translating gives CASSQERSSATDTQYF.

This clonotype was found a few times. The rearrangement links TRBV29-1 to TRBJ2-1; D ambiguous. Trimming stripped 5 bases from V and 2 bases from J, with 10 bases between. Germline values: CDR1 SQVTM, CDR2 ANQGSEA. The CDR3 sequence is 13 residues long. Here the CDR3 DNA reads TGCAGCGTTCTGCTACCTACCTACAATGAGCAGTTCTTC. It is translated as CSVLLPTYNEQFF.